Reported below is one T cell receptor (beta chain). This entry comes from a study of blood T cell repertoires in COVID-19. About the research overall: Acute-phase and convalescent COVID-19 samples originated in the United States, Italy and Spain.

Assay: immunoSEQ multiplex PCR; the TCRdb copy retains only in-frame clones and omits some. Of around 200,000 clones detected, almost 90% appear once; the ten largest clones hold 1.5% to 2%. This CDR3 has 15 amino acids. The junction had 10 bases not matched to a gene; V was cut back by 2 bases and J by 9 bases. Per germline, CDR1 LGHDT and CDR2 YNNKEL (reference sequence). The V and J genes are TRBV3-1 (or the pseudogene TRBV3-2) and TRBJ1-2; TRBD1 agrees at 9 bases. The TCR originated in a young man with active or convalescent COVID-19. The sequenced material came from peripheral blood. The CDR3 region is CASSQWDRVDHSYTF. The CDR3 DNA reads TGTGCCAGCAGCCAATGGGACAGGGTGGACCATAGCTACACCTTC.